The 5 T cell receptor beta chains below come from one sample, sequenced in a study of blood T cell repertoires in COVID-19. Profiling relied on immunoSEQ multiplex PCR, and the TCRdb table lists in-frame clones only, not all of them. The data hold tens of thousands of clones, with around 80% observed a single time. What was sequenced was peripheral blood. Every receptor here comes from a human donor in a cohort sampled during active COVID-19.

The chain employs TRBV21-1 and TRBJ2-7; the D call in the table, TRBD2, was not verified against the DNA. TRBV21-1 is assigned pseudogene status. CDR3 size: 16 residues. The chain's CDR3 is CASSKLCPAGGYEQYF. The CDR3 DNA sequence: TGTGCCAGCAGCAAACTTTGCCCCGCGGGAGGGTACGAGCAGTACTTC.

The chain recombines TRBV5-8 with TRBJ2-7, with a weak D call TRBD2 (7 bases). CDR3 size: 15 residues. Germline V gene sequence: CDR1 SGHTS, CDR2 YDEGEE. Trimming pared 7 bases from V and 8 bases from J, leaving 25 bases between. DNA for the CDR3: TGTGCCAGCCCCCCGAGGGGGGAGGGTAGGAGAAAGCAGTACTTC. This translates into CASPPRGEGRRKQYF.

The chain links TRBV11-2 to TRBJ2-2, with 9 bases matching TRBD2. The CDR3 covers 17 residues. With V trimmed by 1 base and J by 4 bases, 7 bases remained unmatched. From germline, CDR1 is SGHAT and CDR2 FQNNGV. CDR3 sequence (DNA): TGTGCCAGCAGCTTAGTAAGGCGGGGGGGCATCACCGGGGAGCTGTTTTTT. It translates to CASSLVRRGGITGELFF.

In DNA form, the CDR3 reads TGTGCCAGCAGCCCTGGGACTAGCGCTGTGGAGACCCAGTACTTC. Protein sequence: CASSPGTSAVETQYF. The J gene is TRBJ2-5, the V gene TRBV5-6; 10 bases line up with TRBD2. CDR3 length equals 15 residues. V trimming: 4 bases; J trimming: 5 bases; junction bases outside the gene matches: 8. Germline CDR1 reads SGHDT; CDR2 reads YYEEEE.

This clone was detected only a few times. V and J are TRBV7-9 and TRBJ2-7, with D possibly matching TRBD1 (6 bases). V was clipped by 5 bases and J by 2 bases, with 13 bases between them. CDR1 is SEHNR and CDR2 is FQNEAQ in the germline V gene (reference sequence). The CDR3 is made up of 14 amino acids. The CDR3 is CASSRSTGTYEQYF. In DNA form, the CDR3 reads TGTGCCAGCAGCCGCTCGACAGGAACCTACGAGCAGTACTTC. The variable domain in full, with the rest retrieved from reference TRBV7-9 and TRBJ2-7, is DTGVSQNPRHKITKRGQNVTFRCDPISEHNRLYWYRQTLGQGPEFLTYFQNEAQLEKSRLLSDRFSAERPKGSFSTLEIQRTEQGDSAMYLCASSRSTGTYEQYFGPGTRLTVT.